The rows below give T cell receptor beta chains drawn from one sample of a study of CD8+ T cells in alopecia areata. The assay was immunoSEQ multiplex PCR, and TCRdb's table has in-frame clones only and misses some. This table holds about 200,000 clones, 50% to 60% found once. Material: CD4+ T cells sorted from blood, obtained at week 0. The receptors were gathered from a human donor with alopecia areata. Both conserved end residues are part of each CDR3. A D gene is named only where the DNA matches it firmly. Clone sizes are given selectively: once, few, many, or a class where the clone is expanded.

J gene: TRBJ2-7; D gene: .; clone size: few; V gene: TRBV7-9; CDR3 protein: CASSLGSSSYEQYF; CDR3 DNA: TGTGCCAGCAGCTTAGGGTCTTCCTCCTACGAGCAGTACTTC
J gene: TRBJ1-4; D gene: .; clone size: .; V gene: TRBV5-1; CDR3 protein: CASSPRDIGEKLFF; CDR3 DNA: TGCGCCAGCAGCCCAAGGGACATTGGGGAAAAACTGTTTTTT
J gene: TRBJ2-3; D gene: TRBD1; clone size: few; V gene: TRBV6-1; CDR3 protein: CASSRDRVVRDTQYF; CDR3 DNA: TGTGCCAGCAGCAGGGACAGGGTGGTGAGGGATACGCAGTATTTT
J gene: TRBJ2-1; D gene: TRBD1; clone size: .; V gene: TRBV7-9; CDR3 protein: CASSWGQGRAEQFF; CDR3 DNA: TGTGCCAGCAGCTGGGGACAGGGGCGAGCTGAGCAGTTCTTC
J gene: TRBJ2-7; D gene: TRBD2; clone size: .; V gene: TRBV29-1; CDR3 protein: CSVEMESGGLNSSYEQYF; CDR3 DNA: TGCAGCGTTGAGATGGAGAGCGGGGGCCTGAATTCATCCTACGAGCAGTACTTC
J gene: TRBJ2-7; D gene: TRBD1; clone size: .; V gene: TRBV7-2; CDR3 protein: CASSLPRLGQTYEQYF; CDR3 DNA: TGTGCCAGCAGCCTCCCGCGGCTGGGACAGACCTACGAGCAGTACTTC
J gene: TRBJ1-5; D gene: .; clone size: .; V gene: TRBV2; CDR3 protein: CASRDSLSNQPQHF; CDR3 DNA: TGTGCCAGCAGGGACAGTCTTAGCAATCAGCCCCAGCATTTT
J gene: TRBJ2-7; D gene: .; clone size: many; V gene: TRBV7-6; CDR3 protein: CASSLSSDYEQYF; CDR3 DNA: TGTGCCAGCAGCTTATCGTCAGACTACGAGCAGTACTTC
J gene: TRBJ2-1; D gene: TRBD2; clone size: .; V gene: TRBV4-1; CDR3 protein: CASSQDLSGRAHEQFF; CDR3 DNA: TGCGCCAGCAGCCAAGATCTAAGCGGGAGGGCACATGAGCAGTTCTTC
J gene: TRBJ2-7; D gene: .; clone size: .; V gene: TRBV7-3; CDR3 protein: CASSDGQNYEQYF; CDR3 DNA: TGTGCCAGCAGCGACGGACAGAACTACGAGCAGTACTTC
J gene: TRBJ1-2; D gene: .; clone size: once; V gene: TRBV4-1; CDR3 protein: CASSQDNAGGYTF; CDR3 DNA: TGCGCCAGCAGCCAAGATAATGCGGGAGGCTACACCTTC
J gene: TRBJ1-1; D gene: .; clone size: .; V gene: TRBV7-8; CDR3 protein: CASSFRKQRTEAFF; CDR3 DNA: TGTGCCAGCAGCTTCCGAAAACAGAGGACTGAAGCTTTCTTT
J gene: TRBJ1-5; D gene: TRBD1; clone size: few; V gene: TRBV29-1; CDR3 protein: CSVTGGAGQPQHF; CDR3 DNA: TGCAGCGTGACAGGGGGCGCGGGTCAGCCCCAGCATTTT
J gene: TRBJ2-1; D gene: .; clone size: few; V gene: TRBV30; CDR3 protein: CAWNKDLISYNEQFF; CDR3 DNA: TGTGCCTGGAACAAAGACTTAATCTCCTACAATGAGCAGTTCTTC
J gene: TRBJ2-5; D gene: .; clone size: .; V gene: TRBV1; CDR3 protein: CTSKFGVAGGPPETQYF; CDR3 DNA: TGCACCAGCAAGTTCGGAGTGGCGGGAGGGCCCCCCGAGACCCAGTACTTC
J gene: TRBJ2-1; D gene: TRBD2; clone size: .; V gene: TRBV6-6; CDR3 protein: CASILSGRSYEQFF; CDR3 DNA: TGTGCCAGCATTCTTAGCGGGAGGAGTTATGAGCAGTTCTTC
J gene: TRBJ2-4; D gene: .; clone size: .; V gene: TRBV5-1; CDR3 protein: CASSLEGITKNIQYF; CDR3 DNA: TGCGCCAGCAGCTTGGAGGGGATTACCAAAAACATTCAGTACTTC
J gene: TRBJ2-5; D gene: .; clone size: .; V gene: TRBV30; CDR3 protein: CAWSGPQETQYF; CDR3 DNA: TGTGCCTGGAGCGGCCCCCAAGAGACCCAGTACTTC
J gene: TRBJ1-2; D gene: TRBD1; clone size: .; V gene: TRBV7-9; CDR3 protein: CASSSDRVGGYTF; CDR3 DNA: TGTGCCAGCAGCTCGGACAGGGTCGGAGGCTACACCTTC
J gene: TRBJ1-6; D gene: .; clone size: .; V gene: TRBV30; CDR3 protein: CAWKGHFNTPLHF; CDR3 DNA: TGTGCCTGGAAAGGACATTTTAATACACCCCTCCACTTT
J gene: TRBJ2-1; D gene: .; clone size: few; V gene: TRBV9; CDR3 protein: CASSGQVYNEQFF; CDR3 DNA: TGTGCCAGCAGCGGACAGGTCTACAATGAGCAGTTCTTC
J gene: TRBJ2-7; D gene: .; clone size: .; V gene: TRBV4-2; CDR3 protein: CASSRNRQAYEQYF; CDR3 DNA: TGTGCCAGCAGCCGAAATAGACAGGCCTACGAGCAGTACTTC
J gene: TRBJ2-1; D gene: .; clone size: many; V gene: TRBV6-5; CDR3 protein: CASKGQGGGEQFF; CDR3 DNA: TGTGCCAGCAAAGGTCAGGGGGGTGGTGAGCAGTTCTTC
J gene: TRBJ2-7; D gene: TRBD1; clone size: .; V gene: TRBV7-8; CDR3 protein: CASSPGQGQHEQYF; CDR3 DNA: TGTGCCAGCAGCCCGGGACAGGGCCAGCACGAGCAGTACTTC
J gene: TRBJ2-2; D gene: TRBD2; clone size: .; V gene: TRBV7-9; CDR3 protein: CASSKIGTSGMITGELFF; CDR3 DNA: TGTGCCAGCAGCAAAATCGGGACTAGCGGAATGATCACCGGGGAGCTGTTTTTT
J gene: TRBJ1-1; D gene: .; clone size: .; V gene: TRBV20-1; CDR3 protein: CSARVQLEAFF; CDR3 DNA: TGCAGTGCTAGAGTTCAGCTTGAAGCTTTCTTT
J gene: TRBJ1-1; D gene: .; clone size: .; V gene: TRBV29-1; CDR3 protein: CSVQPGTQNTEAFF; CDR3 DNA: TGCAGCGTTCAGCCCGGGACACAGAACACTGAAGCTTTCTTT
J gene: TRBJ1-1; D gene: .; clone size: .; V gene: TRBV2; CDR3 protein: CASSGLLMNTEAFF; CDR3 DNA: TGTGCCAGCAGTGGACTGCTGATGAACACTGAAGCTTTCTTT
J gene: TRBJ1-5; D gene: TRBD1; clone size: .; V gene: TRBV11-2; CDR3 protein: CASSSTGNSNQPQHF; CDR3 DNA: TGTGCCAGCAGCTCGACAGGGAATAGCAATCAGCCCCAGCATTTT
J gene: TRBJ1-2; D gene: TRBD1; clone size: .; V gene: TRBV5-4; CDR3 protein: CASRRTGSDGYTF; CDR3 DNA: TGTGCCAGCAGGCGGACAGGGTCGGATGGCTACACCTTC
J gene: TRBJ2-7; D gene: TRBD1; clone size: few; V gene: TRBV4-1; CDR3 protein: CASSQALTGGVTYEQYF; CDR3 DNA: TGCGCCAGCAGCCAGGCCCTTACAGGGGGAGTAACCTACGAGCAGTACTTC
J gene: TRBJ2-7; D gene: .; clone size: .; V gene: TRBV6-5; CDR3 protein: CASRAGHYEQYF; CDR3 DNA: TGTGCCAGCAGGGCCGGCCACTACGAGCAGTACTTC
J gene: TRBJ2-3; D gene: TRBD2; clone size: few; V gene: TRBV10-3; CDR3 protein: CAISESRTSRDTQYF; CDR3 DNA: TGTGCCATCAGTGAGTCCCGGACTAGCCGCGATACGCAGTATTTT